The 7 T cell receptor beta chains presented below share a single source sample, sequenced in a study of T cell changes during pregnancy in multiple sclerosis. Sequencing was performed with immunoSEQ multiplex PCR; in TCRdb, only in-frame clones are kept and a portion is missing. In the table there are 95,000 to 100,000 clones, under 95% of which are singletons. Source: peripheral blood, taken after pregnancy. These receptors were obtained from a female donor in good health, enrolled as a control in a pregnancy study.

The chain joins TRBV18 to TRBJ2-6; D is perhaps TRBD1 (5 bases). V was cut by 8 bases and J by 0 bases, with 5 bases left in between. This CDR3 is 13 amino acids long. Germline V lookup: CDR1 KGHSH, CDR2 LQKENI. The CDR3 region is CASQGSGANVLTF. In nucleotides, the CDR3 is TGTGCCAGCCAGGGCTCTGGGGCCAACGTCCTGACTTTC. Full variable domain (rest looked up from reference TRBV18 and TRBJ2-6): NAGVMQNPRHLVRRRGQEARLRCSPMKGHSHVYWYRQLPEEGLKFMVYLQKENIIDESGMPKERFSAEFPKEGPSILRIQQVVRGDSAAYFCASQGSGANVLTFGAGSRLTVL.

This rearrangement joins TRBV29-1 to TRBJ1-1; D possibly corresponds to TRBD1 (6 bases). The length of the CDR3 is 13 residues. V dropped 5 bases and J dropped 5 bases, with 15 bases sitting between them. Germline V lookup: CDR1 SQVTM, CDR2 ANQGSEA. CDR3 loop: CSVLQGEVTEAFF. The CDR3 coding sequence is TGCAGCGTTCTACAGGGTGAGGTAACTGAAGCTTTCTTT.

The chain recombines TRBV4-1 with TRBJ1-6; the match to TRBD1 covers 10 bases. Germline CDR1 is MGHRA and CDR2 is YSYEKL. The CDR3 loop spans 16 amino acids. With 6 bases clipped from V and 6 bases from J, the junction kept 8 bases outside the gene matches. CDR3 protein: CASRRPGTGVNSPLHF. CDR3 DNA: TGCGCCAGCAGGCGGCCCGGGACAGGGGTTAATTCACCCCTCCACTTT.

The rearrangement uses TRBV19 and TRBJ2-1, with 7 bases matching TRBD2. This CDR3 spans 15 amino acids. Germline V gives CDR1 LNHDA, CDR2 SQIVND (reference sequence). Trimming took 5 bases from V and 7 from J; bases not matched to a gene: 11. The CDR3 spells CASSSWTRTRNEQFF. Written as DNA, the CDR3 is TGTGCCAGTAGTTCCTGGACTAGGACTAGGAATGAGCAGTTCTTC. The complete variable domain, with remaining parts taken from reference TRBV19 and TRBJ2-1, reads DGGITQSPKYLFRKEGQNVTLSCEQNLNHDAMYWYRQDPGQGLRLIYYSQIVNDFQKGDIAEGYSVSREKKESFPLTVTSAQKNPTAFYLCASSSWTRTRNEQFFGPGTRLTVL.

The rearrangement uses TRBV4-1 and TRBJ1-1; D is possibly TRBD1 (6 bases). The CDR3 contains 11 residues. CDR1 and CDR2 (germline): MGHRA, YSYEKL. Trimming left V 8 bases short and J 5 bases short, with 9 bases between. CDR3 loop: CASGRGTEAFF. The DNA for the CDR3 is TGCGCCAGCGGGAGGGGGACTGAAGCTTTCTTT.

This clone appeared once. At one of its ends the junction is not consistent with the germline gene, which may arise from a read error. The V call is TRBV6-5, the J call TRBJ1-5; D gene ambiguous. The CDR3 has 14 amino acids. CDR1 MNHEY and CDR2 SVGAGI come from the germline V gene. The chain's CDR3 is CASSDSGGNQPQHF. DNA of the CDR3: TGTGCCAGCAGTGACTCGGGAGGGAATCAGCCCCAGCATTTT.

Only a few counts were recorded for this clone. This chain uses TRBV4-1 with TRBJ1-5, with 7 bases aligning to TRBD1. The CDR3 loop spans 15 amino acids. Trimming at V came to 1 base and at J to 4 bases, leaving 4 bases not matched to a gene. Germline V gene sequence: CDR1 MGHRA, CDR2 YSYEKL. CDR3 nucleotide sequence: TGCGCCAGCAGCCAAGGGACAGGTACTAATCAGCCCCAGCATTTT. Translation: CASSQGTGTNQPQHF.